These 26 T cell receptor beta chains were sequenced from one sample in a study of T-cell reconstitution after alpha-beta-depleted transplantation in children. A library of TCRbeta sequences, prepared with unique molecular identifiers, was generated. TCRdb ran MiXCR on the PCR reads and lists one entry per CDR3 protein. The sample holds 610,000 or so distinct CDR3 sequences; about a quarter are singletons and the top ten take 30% to 45%. Source: PBMCs, taken before TCRalphabeta/CD19-depleted stem cell transplant. The receptors originated from a boy in the first two years of life with Wiskott-Aldrich syndrome, due to receive a stem cell transplant.

The J gene is TRBJ1-1, the V gene TRBV5-1; 9 bases map to TRBD1. V lost 4 bases and J lost 4; bases outside the gene matches: 5. Germline V CDR1 and CDR2: SGHRS, YFSETQ. This CDR3 spans 14 amino acids. As DNA, the CDR3 is TGCGCCAGCAGCAGGACGACAGGGGGCACTGAAGCTTTCTTT. Protein product: CASSRTTGGTEAFF.

This clonotype has only a few counts. The V call is TRBV20-1, the J call TRBJ2-5, with 11 bases that match TRBD2. The germline V gene has CDR1 DFQATT and CDR2 SNEGSKA (reference sequence). There are 14 residues in the CDR3. V dropped 6 bases and J dropped 2; count of bases not matched to a gene: 5. This chain's CDR3 is CSAPGLAGQETQYF. The CDR3 DNA reads TGCAGTGCCCCAGGACTAGCGGGTCAAGAGACCCAGTACTTC.

CDR3 loop: CASSVSGTAAYEQYF. CDR3 in DNA: TGCGCCAGCAGCGTCTCAGGGACAGCTGCCTACGAGCAGTACTTC. The chain employs TRBV5-1 and TRBJ2-7, with 7 bases lining up with TRBD1. This CDR3 has 15 amino acids. The germline gives CDR1 SGHRS, CDR2 YFSETQ. After removal of 4 bases from V and 2 bases from J, the junction contained 9 bases not matched to a gene.

Concerning this clonotype itself: Since the CDR3 does not end with the conserved phenylalanine or tryptophan, this likely comes from a read error. V and J are TRBV5-1 and TRBJ2-1; D is perhaps TRBD1 or TRBD2 (5 bases each). Germline CDR1 is SGHRS and CDR2 is YFSETQ. The CDR3 runs 15 residues. Trimming took off 0 bases at V and 0 bases at J, with 7 bases between the two ends. In DNA form, the CDR3 reads TGCGCCAGCAGCTTGGGGGGGAGCTCCTACAATGAGCAGTTCTCC. This translates into CASSLGGSSYNEQFS.

In its sample, this clonotype was seen a few times. This chain joins TRBV29-1 and TRBJ2-5, with D unresolved. V was trimmed by 5 bases and J by 6 bases, leaving 10 bases between them. This CDR3 contains 11 residues. CDR1 SQVTM and CDR2 ANQGSEA come from the germline V gene. CDR3 region: CSVLVQQTQYF. As DNA, the CDR3 is TGCAGCGTTCTTGTGCAGCAGACCCAGTACTTC. The entire variable domain, with the rest obtained from reference TRBV29-1 and TRBJ2-5, is as follows: SAVISQKPSRDICQRGTSLTIQCQVDSQVTMMFWYRQQPGQSLTLIATANQGSEATYESGFVIDKFPISRPNLTFSTLTVSNMSPEDSSIYLCSVLVQQTQYFGPGTRLLVL.

This clonotype has a handful of counts. V and J are TRBV5-1 and TRBJ2-1; perhaps TRBD1 as D (5 bases). The CDR3 is 15 amino acids. Trimming removed 1 base from V and 5 bases from J, with 13 bases in between. Germline CDR1 is SGHRS and CDR2 is YFSETQ. This CDR3 is CASSLQWGLHNEQFF. In nucleotides, the CDR3 is TGCGCCAGCAGCTTGCAGTGGGGCCTACACAATGAGCAGTTCTTC.

This clonotype was observed a few times. V usage is TRBV7-8 and J usage is TRBJ2-1; 12 positions match TRBD2. The CDR3 spans 16 residues. V lost 4 bases and J lost 8; bases outside the gene matches: 9. Germline CDR1 and CDR2: SGHVS and FQNEAQ. The CDR3 loop reads CASSSPTSGSTDEQFF. CDR3 DNA sequence: TGTGCCAGCAGCTCTCCGACTAGCGGGAGCACCGATGAGCAGTTCTTC.

This clonotype has a handful of counts. The chain has TRBV20-1 and TRBJ2-5, with D unclear. Trimming took 6 bases from V and 2 from J, leaving 7 bases between them. This CDR3 has 11 residues. Germline loops: CDR1 DFQATT, CDR2 SNEGSKA (reference sequence). The CDR3 bases are TGCAGTGCGGCAAAACAAGAGACCCAGTACTTC. Protein product: CSAAKQETQYF.

This clonotype was counted ten times or more. The chain is built from TRBV28 and TRBJ2-2; 8 nucleotides align to TRBD2. CDR3 length equals 15 residues. Germline-derived CDR1 and CDR2 are MDHEN and SYDVKM. Losses at the gene ends were 5 bases for V and 4 bases for J; bases not matched to a gene: 6. CDR3 loop: CASSRGGVSTGELFF. The CDR3 DNA sequence: TGTGCCAGCAGTCGGGGGGGAGTGAGCACCGGGGAGCTGTTTTTT.

Many counts were recorded for this clonotype. This chain connects TRBV7-3 to TRBJ1-1, with D hard to call. Germline V gives CDR1 SGHTA, CDR2 FQGTGA. Between the trimmed V and J ends, which lost 0 bases and 2 bases, there was a span of 4 bases. The CDR3 runs to 13 residues. CDR3 residues: CASSLTRNTEAFF. Here the CDR3 DNA reads TGTGCCAGCAGCTTAACCCGAAACACTGAAGCTTTCTTT.

The chain joins TRBV6-1 to TRBJ1-1; possibly TRBD1 for D (6 bases). CDR1 is MNHNS and CDR2 is SASEGT in the germline V gene. V was pared by 0 bases and J by 5 bases, with 13 bases between. CDR3 length: 15 amino acids. The CDR3 region has the DNA TGTGCCAGCAGTGAAGCGCTGAAGGGGGGGACTGAAGCTTTCTTT. This encodes CASSEALKGGTEAFF.

This clonotype showed up just a few times. The genes are TRBV5-1 and TRBJ2-1; 10 bases agree with TRBD1. Germline CDR1 SGHRS, CDR2 YFSETQ. This CDR3 has 15 amino acids. Germline trimming cut 0 bases from V and 6 bases from J; bases unmatched to any gene: 3. CDR3 in amino acids: CASSLAGQGLNEQFF. The DNA of the CDR3 is TGCGCCAGCAGCTTGGCGGGACAGGGGCTCAATGAGCAGTTCTTC.

A few counts support this clonotype. This chain uses TRBV5-1 with TRBJ1-4; 7 nucleotides agree with TRBD1. Losses at the gene ends were 3 bases for V and 13 bases for J; bases not matched to a gene: 15. The CDR3 is 15 amino acids. CDR1 is SGHRS and CDR2 is YFSETQ in the germline V gene. This chain's CDR3 is CASSSDRQGMAGLFF. In DNA form, the CDR3 reads TGCGCCAGCAGCTCGGACCGACAGGGTATGGCGGGACTGTTTTTT.

A few counts support this clonotype. The chain carries TRBV6-5 and TRBJ1-1; D remains unclear. CDR1 is MNHEY, CDR2 SVGAGI, per germline. CDR3 length: 14 residues. V was shortened by 0 bases and J by 0 bases, with 5 bases between the two germline ends. CDR3 region: CASSYSVLNTEAFF. CDR3 sequence (DNA): TGTGCCAGCAGTTACTCGGTCCTGAACACTGAAGCTTTCTTT.

V gene TRBV5-1 combines with J gene TRBJ2-3; D gene unclear. The CDR3 is 14 amino acids. V dropped 0 bases and J dropped 4 bases, with 9 bases sitting between them. The germline V gene encodes CDR1 SGHRS and CDR2 YFSETQ. Here the CDR3 reads CASSLGQRADTQYF. Written as DNA, the CDR3 is TGCGCCAGCAGCTTGGGGCAAAGGGCAGATACGCAGTATTTT. The full variable domain, its missing parts supplied by reference TRBV5-1 and TRBJ2-3, is KAGVTQTPRYLIKTRGQQVTLSCSPISGHRSVSWYQQTPGQGLQFLFEYFSETQRNKGNFPGRFSGRQFSNSRSEMNVSTLELGDSALYLCASSLGQRADTQYFGPGTRLTVL.

J is TRBJ2-6 and V is TRBV27; D is undetermined. Trimming removed 5 bases at V and 3 bases at J, with 2 bases between. Per germline, CDR1 MNHEY and CDR2 SMNVEV (reference sequence). There are 12 residues in the CDR3. The DNA for the CDR3 is TGTGCCAGCAGTCGTGGGGCCAACGTCCTGACTTTC. Its translation is CASSRGANVLTF. The full variable domain, its missing parts supplied by reference TRBV27 and TRBJ2-6, is EAQVTQNPRYLITVTGKKLTVTCSQNMNHEYMSWYRQDPGLGLRQIYYSMNVEVTDKGDVPEGYKVSRKEKRNFPLILESPSPNQTSLYFCASSRGANVLTFGAGSRLTVL.

In this sample, this clonotype turned up a few times. The genes are TRBV9 and TRBJ2-5; no reliable D call. Trimming stripped 4 bases from V and 2 bases from J, with 15 bases between. Germline CDR1 is SGDLS and CDR2 is YYNGEE. The CDR3 sequence is 15 residues long. CDR3 DNA: TGTGCCAGCAGCACCCGGCCAGACCCTCAAGAGACCCAGTACTTC. This translates into CASSTRPDPQETQYF.

The chain carries TRBV27 and TRBJ2-5, with a tentative D call TRBD2 (5 bases). The V end lost 4 bases, the J end lost 5 bases, and 11 bases lay between the germline ends. The CDR3 is 13 amino acids. The germline CDR1 and CDR2 sequences are MNHEY and SMNVEV (reference sequence). CDR3 amino acids: CASSSPSGETQYF. The DNA for the CDR3 is TGTGCCAGCAGTTCCCCGTCGGGGGAGACCCAGTACTTC.

The rearrangement uses TRBV9 and TRBJ2-1; D may match TRBD1 or TRBD2 (5 bases each). The germline CDR1 and CDR2 sequences are SGDLS and YYNGEE. The CDR3 consists of 15 residues. V gave up 0 bases and J gave up 8 bases, with 15 bases separating them. CDR3 DNA: TGTGCCAGCAGCGTAGCTGGGACCCTTGGGGATGAGCAGTTCTTC. It specifies CASSVAGTLGDEQFF.

This clonotype was detected ten times or more. This sequence joins TRBV24-1 and TRBJ2-3; D is uncertain. Germline values: CDR1 KGHDR, CDR2 SFDVKD. This CDR3 spans 12 amino acids. Deletions cut 3 bases from V and 8 bases from J, with 8 bases between. As DNA, the CDR3 is TGTGCCACCAGTGATCGTTTCGGTACGCAGTATTTT. This gives the protein CATSDRFGTQYF.

This clonotype was seen more than once but under ten times. The rearrangement links TRBV5-1 to TRBJ2-1, with TRBD2 matching over 13 bases. This CDR3 comprises 16 residues. Germline V gene data show CDR1 as SGHRS and CDR2 as YFSETQ. V was pared by 0 bases and J by 6 bases, with 3 bases of the junction left unmatched. The CDR3 DNA is TGCGCCAGCAGCTTGGTGGGACTAGCGGGGTCCAATGAGCAGTTCTTC. Translated: CASSLVGLAGSNEQFF.

J is TRBJ2-3 and V is TRBV20-1; D is possibly TRBD2 (5 bases). Trimming pared 6 bases from V and 3 bases from J, leaving 16 bases between. In germline, CDR1 is DFQATT, CDR2 SNEGSKA (reference sequence). CDR3 size: 14 residues. CDR3: CSALRGSRTDTQYF. The CDR3 DNA reads TGCAGTGCCCTTCGTGGGAGCCGGACAGATACGCAGTATTTT.

J is TRBJ2-7 and V is TRBV10-2; 8 bases agree with TRBD2. Germline loops: CDR1 WSHSY, CDR2 SAAADI. V was clipped by 2 bases and J by 5 bases; unmatched bases: 8. This CDR3 is 15 amino acids long. The CDR3 loop is CASSELSGKIDEQYF. For the CDR3, the DNA is TGCGCCAGCAGTGAGCTTAGCGGGAAGATTGACGAGCAGTACTTC.

The chain uses TRBV7-8 and TRBJ2-7; D is unresolved. CDR1 and CDR2 from the germline V gene are SGHVS and FQNEAQ. The CDR3 is made up of 17 amino acids. V was pared by 1 base and J by 1 base, with 17 bases between. CDR3 nucleotides: TGTGCCAGCAGCTTAGAGCCTCGCGGAAGGAGATCCTACGAGCAGTACTTC. It translates to CASSLEPRGRRSYEQYF.

This clonotype was observed a single time. The chain carries TRBV20-1 and TRBJ2-3; perhaps D is TRBD1 or TRBD2 (5 bases each). This CDR3 has 13 amino acids. With 6 bases removed from V and 2 bases from J, the gap between germline ends came to 12 bases. The germline V gene encodes CDR1 DFQATT and CDR2 SNEGSKA (reference sequence). The DNA for the CDR3 is TGCAGTGCCCTGGGACGTCTCACAGATACGCAGTATTTT. Translating gives CSALGRLTDTQYF.

The chain employs TRBV7-9 and TRBJ2-3; 8 positions agree with TRBD1. Germline loops: CDR1 SEHNR, CDR2 FQNEAQ (reference sequence). The CDR3 sequence is 15 residues long. J was trimmed by 4 bases and V by 0 bases; bases with no gene match: 3. CDR3 bases: TGTGCCAGCAGCTTAGCCAGGGGGCAGGCAGATACGCAGTATTTT. Translated: CASSLARGQADTQYF.